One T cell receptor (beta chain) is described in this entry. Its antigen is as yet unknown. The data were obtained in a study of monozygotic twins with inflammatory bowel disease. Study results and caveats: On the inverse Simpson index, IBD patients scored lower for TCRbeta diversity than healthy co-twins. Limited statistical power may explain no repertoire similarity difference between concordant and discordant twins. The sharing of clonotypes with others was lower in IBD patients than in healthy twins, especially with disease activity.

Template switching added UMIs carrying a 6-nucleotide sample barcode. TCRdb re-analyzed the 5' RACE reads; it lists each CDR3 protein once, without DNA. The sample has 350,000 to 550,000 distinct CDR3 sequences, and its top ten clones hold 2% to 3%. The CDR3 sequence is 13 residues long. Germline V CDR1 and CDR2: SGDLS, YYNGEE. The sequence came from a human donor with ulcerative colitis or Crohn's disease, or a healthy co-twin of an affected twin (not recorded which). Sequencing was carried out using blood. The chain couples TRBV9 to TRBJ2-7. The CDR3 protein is CASSADISYEQYF.